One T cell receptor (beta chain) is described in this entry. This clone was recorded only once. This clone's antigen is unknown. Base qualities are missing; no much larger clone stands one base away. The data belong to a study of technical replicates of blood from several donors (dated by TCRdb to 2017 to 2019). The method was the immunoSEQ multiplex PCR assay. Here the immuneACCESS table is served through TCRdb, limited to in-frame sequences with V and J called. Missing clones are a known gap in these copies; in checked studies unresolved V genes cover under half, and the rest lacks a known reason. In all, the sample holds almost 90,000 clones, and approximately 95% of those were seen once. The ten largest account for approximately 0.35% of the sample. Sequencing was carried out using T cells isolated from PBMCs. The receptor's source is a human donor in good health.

The base sequence is TGTGCCAGACCCGAGGGGGCTGGTGAAGCTTTCTTT. Translated, this is CARPEGAGEAFF. The chain uses TRBV2 and TRBJ1-1; a stretch of 7 junction bases matches TRBD1. Ends trimmed: V by 9 bases, J by 7 bases; bases unmatched to a gene: 8. Spanning cysteine to phenylalanine, the CDR3 consists of 12 amino acids. CDR3 DNA is the only sequence kept; it has 36 bases, read in frame from the first base. The germline V gene specifies SNHLY as CDR1 and FYNNEI as CDR2.